Sequencing of this TCR beta chain was carried out in a study of blood T cell repertoires in COVID-19. The wider study: In each case, the material was cDNA or gDNA derived from T cells, B-cell-depleted T cells, or PBMCs.

Sequencing was performed with immunoSEQ multiplex PCR; in TCRdb, only in-frame clones are kept and a portion is missing. The repertoire holds 200,000 to 250,000 clones, with roughly 87% as singletons. V shed 4 bases and J 6 bases; nucleotides not matched to a gene: 21. This CDR3 spans 19 amino acids. CDR1 is LNHNV, CDR2 YYDKDF, per germline (reference sequence). The V call is TRBV15, the J call TRBJ2-5; 9 bases match TRBD2. The sample consisted of PBMCs or T cells enriched from blood (not recorded which). This clonotype originated in a young man who had recovered from COVID-19. The chain's CDR3 is CATSTPMTRGGRGKQTQYF. CDR3 nucleotide sequence: TGTGCCACCAGCACTCCCATGACGCGGGGGGGCCGAGGAAAACAGACCCAGTACTTC. Full variable domain (rest looked up from reference TRBV15 and TRBJ2-5): DAMVIQNPRYQVTQFGKPVTLSCSQTLNHNVMYWYQQKSSQAPKLLFHYYDKDFNNEADTPDNFQSRRPNTSFCFLDIRSPGLGDTAMYLCATSTPMTRGGRGKQTQYFGPGTRLLVL.